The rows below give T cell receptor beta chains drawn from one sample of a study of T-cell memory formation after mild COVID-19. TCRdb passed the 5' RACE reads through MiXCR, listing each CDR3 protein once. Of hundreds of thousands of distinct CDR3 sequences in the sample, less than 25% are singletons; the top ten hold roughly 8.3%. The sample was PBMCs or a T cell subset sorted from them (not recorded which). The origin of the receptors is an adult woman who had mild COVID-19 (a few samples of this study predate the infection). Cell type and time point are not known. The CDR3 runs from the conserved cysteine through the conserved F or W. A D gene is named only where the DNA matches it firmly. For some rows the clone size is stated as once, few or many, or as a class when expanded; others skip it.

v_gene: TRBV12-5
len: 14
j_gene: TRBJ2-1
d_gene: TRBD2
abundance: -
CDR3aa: CASAPLAGYNEQFF
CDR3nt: TGTGCTAGTGCCCCCTTAGCGGGTTACAATGAGCAGTTCTTC

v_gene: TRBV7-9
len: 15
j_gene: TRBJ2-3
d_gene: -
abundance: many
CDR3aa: CASSLGTLSTDTQYF
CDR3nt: TGTGCCAGCAGCTTAGGGACCCTCTCCACAGATACGCAGTATTTT

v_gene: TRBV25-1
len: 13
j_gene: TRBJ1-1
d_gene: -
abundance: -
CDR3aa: CASKISPSAEAFF
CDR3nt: TGTGCCAGCAAAATAAGCCCGTCGGCTGAAGCTTTCTTT

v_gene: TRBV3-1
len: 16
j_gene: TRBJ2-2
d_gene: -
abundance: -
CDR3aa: CASSQVWGANTGELFF
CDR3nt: TGTGCCAGCAGCCAAGTGTGGGGAGCGAACACCGGGGAGCTGTTTTTT

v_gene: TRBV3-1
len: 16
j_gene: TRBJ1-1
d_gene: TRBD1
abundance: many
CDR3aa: CASSQGPVLGTEGAFF
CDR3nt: TGTGCCAGCAGCCAAGGGCCGGTTCTGGGGACAGAGGGAGCTTTCTTT

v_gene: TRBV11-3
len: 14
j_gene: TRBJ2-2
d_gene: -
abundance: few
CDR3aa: CASSSSEGGGELFF
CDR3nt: TGTGCCAGCAGCTCTAGCGAGGGTGGCGGGGAGCTGTTTTTT

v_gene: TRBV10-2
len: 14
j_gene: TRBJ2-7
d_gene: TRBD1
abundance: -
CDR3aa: CASTGTVDSYEQYF
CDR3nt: TGCGCCAGCACCGGGACAGTGGACTCCTACGAGCAGTACTTC

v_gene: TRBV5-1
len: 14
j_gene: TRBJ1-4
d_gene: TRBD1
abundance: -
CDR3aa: CASSVWDSNEKLFF
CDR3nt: TGCGCCAGCAGCGTATGGGACAGCAATGAAAAACTGTTTTTT

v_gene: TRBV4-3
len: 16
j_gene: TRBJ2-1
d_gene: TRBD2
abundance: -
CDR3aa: CASSQTGTSGSNEQFF
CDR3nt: TGCGCCAGCAGCCAAACCGGGACTAGCGGGAGTAATGAGCAGTTCTTC

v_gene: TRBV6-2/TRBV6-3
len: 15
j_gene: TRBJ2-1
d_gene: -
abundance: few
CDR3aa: CASRTGQVKVDEQFF
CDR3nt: TGTGCCAGCAGGACTGGGCAGGTAAAAGTCGATGAGCAGTTCTTC

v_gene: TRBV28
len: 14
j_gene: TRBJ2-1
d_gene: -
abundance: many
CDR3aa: CASSLSLEYNEQFF
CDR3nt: TGTGCCAGCAGTTTATCTCTAGAGTACAATGAGCAGTTCTTC

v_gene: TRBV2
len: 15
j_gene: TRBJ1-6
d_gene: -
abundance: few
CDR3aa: CASSEGRPSNSPLHF
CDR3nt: TGTGCCAGCAGTGAAGGGAGGCCAAGTAATTCACCCCTCCACTTT

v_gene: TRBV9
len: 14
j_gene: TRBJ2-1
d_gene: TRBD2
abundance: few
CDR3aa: CASSVEAGDDEQFF
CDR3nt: TGTGCCAGCAGCGTAGAGGCGGGGGACGATGAGCAGTTCTTC

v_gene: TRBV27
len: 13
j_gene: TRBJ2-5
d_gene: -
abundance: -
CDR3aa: CASSPVHGGPQYF
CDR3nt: TGTGCCAGCAGTCCCGTTCACGGGGGGCCCCAGTACTTC

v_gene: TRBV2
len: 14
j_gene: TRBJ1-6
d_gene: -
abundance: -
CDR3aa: CASSEQESNSPLHF
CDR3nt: TGTGCCAGCAGTGAACAGGAATCTAATTCACCCCTCCACTTT

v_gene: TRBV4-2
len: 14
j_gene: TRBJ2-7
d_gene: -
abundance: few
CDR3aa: CASSQDVQSGEQYF
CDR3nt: TGTGCCAGCAGCCAAGATGTCCAGTCAGGCGAGCAGTACTTC

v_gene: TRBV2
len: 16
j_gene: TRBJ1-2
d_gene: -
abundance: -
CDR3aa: CASSHPAEGTFYGYTF
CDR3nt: TGTGCCAGCAGCCACCCCGCGGAGGGAACCTTCTATGGCTACACCTTC

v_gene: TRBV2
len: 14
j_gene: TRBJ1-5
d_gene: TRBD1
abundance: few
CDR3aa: CASSEGQGDQPQHF
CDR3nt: TGTGCCAGCAGTGAAGGACAGGGAGATCAGCCCCAGCATTTT

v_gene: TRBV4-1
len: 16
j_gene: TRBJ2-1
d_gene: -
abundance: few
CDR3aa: CASSQPVESSYNEQFF
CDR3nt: TGCGCCAGCAGCCAACCGGTGGAAAGCTCCTACAATGAGCAGTTCTTC

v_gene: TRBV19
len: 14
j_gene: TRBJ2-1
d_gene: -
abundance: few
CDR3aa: CASNRATSYNEQFF
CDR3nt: TGTGCCAGTAATCGAGCGACCTCCTACAATGAGCAGTTCTTC

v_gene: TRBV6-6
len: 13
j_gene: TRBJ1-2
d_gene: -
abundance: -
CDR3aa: CASSQTDSYGYTF
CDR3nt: TGTGCCAGCAGCCAAACGGACAGCTATGGCTACACCTTC

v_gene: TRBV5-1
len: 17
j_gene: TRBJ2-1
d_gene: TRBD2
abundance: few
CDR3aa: CASSSTSGRDPYNEQFF
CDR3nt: TGCGCCAGCAGCTCCACTAGCGGGAGAGATCCCTACAATGAGCAGTTCTTC

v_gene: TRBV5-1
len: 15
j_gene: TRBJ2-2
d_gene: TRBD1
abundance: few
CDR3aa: CASSPGQAATGELFF
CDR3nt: TGCGCCAGCAGCCCCGGACAGGCCGCCACCGGGGAGCTGTTTTTT

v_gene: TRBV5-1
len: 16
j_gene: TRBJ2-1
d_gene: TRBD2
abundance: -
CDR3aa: CASSLRPSGGQNEQFF
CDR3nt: TGCGCCAGCAGCTTGCGGCCTAGCGGGGGGCAAAATGAGCAGTTCTTC

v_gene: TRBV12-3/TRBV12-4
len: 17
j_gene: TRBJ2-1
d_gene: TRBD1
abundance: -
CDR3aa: CASSPRTDRGHAGEQFF
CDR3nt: TGTGCCAGCAGTCCTCGAACCGACAGGGGGCACGCGGGTGAGCAGTTCTTC

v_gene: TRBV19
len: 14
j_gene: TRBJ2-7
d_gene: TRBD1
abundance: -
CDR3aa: CASRRDRGSYEQYF
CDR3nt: TGTGCCAGCAGAAGGGACAGGGGGTCCTACGAGCAGTACTTC

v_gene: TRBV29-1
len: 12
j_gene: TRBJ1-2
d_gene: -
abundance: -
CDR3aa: CSTTGGRMGYTF
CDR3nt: TGCAGCACCACGGGCGGCAGAATGGGCTACACCTTC

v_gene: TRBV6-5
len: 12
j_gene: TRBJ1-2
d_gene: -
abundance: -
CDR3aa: CASRKGDYGYTF
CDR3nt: TGTGCCAGCAGAAAGGGGGACTATGGCTACACCTTC